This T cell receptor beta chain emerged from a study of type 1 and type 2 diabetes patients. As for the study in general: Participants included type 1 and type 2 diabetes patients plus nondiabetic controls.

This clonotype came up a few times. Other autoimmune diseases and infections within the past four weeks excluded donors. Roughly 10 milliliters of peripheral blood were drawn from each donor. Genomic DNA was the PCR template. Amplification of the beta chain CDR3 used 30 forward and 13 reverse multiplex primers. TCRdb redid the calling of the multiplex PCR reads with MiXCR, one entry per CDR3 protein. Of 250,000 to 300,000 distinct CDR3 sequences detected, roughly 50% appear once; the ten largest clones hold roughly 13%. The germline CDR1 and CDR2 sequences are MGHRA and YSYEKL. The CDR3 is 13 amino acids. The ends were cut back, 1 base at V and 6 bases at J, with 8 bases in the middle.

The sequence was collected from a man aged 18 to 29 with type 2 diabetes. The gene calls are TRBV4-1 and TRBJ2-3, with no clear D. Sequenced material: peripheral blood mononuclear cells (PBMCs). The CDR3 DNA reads TGCGCCAGCAGCCAAGGATTCGGCGATACGCAGTATTTT. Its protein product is CASSQGFGDTQYF.